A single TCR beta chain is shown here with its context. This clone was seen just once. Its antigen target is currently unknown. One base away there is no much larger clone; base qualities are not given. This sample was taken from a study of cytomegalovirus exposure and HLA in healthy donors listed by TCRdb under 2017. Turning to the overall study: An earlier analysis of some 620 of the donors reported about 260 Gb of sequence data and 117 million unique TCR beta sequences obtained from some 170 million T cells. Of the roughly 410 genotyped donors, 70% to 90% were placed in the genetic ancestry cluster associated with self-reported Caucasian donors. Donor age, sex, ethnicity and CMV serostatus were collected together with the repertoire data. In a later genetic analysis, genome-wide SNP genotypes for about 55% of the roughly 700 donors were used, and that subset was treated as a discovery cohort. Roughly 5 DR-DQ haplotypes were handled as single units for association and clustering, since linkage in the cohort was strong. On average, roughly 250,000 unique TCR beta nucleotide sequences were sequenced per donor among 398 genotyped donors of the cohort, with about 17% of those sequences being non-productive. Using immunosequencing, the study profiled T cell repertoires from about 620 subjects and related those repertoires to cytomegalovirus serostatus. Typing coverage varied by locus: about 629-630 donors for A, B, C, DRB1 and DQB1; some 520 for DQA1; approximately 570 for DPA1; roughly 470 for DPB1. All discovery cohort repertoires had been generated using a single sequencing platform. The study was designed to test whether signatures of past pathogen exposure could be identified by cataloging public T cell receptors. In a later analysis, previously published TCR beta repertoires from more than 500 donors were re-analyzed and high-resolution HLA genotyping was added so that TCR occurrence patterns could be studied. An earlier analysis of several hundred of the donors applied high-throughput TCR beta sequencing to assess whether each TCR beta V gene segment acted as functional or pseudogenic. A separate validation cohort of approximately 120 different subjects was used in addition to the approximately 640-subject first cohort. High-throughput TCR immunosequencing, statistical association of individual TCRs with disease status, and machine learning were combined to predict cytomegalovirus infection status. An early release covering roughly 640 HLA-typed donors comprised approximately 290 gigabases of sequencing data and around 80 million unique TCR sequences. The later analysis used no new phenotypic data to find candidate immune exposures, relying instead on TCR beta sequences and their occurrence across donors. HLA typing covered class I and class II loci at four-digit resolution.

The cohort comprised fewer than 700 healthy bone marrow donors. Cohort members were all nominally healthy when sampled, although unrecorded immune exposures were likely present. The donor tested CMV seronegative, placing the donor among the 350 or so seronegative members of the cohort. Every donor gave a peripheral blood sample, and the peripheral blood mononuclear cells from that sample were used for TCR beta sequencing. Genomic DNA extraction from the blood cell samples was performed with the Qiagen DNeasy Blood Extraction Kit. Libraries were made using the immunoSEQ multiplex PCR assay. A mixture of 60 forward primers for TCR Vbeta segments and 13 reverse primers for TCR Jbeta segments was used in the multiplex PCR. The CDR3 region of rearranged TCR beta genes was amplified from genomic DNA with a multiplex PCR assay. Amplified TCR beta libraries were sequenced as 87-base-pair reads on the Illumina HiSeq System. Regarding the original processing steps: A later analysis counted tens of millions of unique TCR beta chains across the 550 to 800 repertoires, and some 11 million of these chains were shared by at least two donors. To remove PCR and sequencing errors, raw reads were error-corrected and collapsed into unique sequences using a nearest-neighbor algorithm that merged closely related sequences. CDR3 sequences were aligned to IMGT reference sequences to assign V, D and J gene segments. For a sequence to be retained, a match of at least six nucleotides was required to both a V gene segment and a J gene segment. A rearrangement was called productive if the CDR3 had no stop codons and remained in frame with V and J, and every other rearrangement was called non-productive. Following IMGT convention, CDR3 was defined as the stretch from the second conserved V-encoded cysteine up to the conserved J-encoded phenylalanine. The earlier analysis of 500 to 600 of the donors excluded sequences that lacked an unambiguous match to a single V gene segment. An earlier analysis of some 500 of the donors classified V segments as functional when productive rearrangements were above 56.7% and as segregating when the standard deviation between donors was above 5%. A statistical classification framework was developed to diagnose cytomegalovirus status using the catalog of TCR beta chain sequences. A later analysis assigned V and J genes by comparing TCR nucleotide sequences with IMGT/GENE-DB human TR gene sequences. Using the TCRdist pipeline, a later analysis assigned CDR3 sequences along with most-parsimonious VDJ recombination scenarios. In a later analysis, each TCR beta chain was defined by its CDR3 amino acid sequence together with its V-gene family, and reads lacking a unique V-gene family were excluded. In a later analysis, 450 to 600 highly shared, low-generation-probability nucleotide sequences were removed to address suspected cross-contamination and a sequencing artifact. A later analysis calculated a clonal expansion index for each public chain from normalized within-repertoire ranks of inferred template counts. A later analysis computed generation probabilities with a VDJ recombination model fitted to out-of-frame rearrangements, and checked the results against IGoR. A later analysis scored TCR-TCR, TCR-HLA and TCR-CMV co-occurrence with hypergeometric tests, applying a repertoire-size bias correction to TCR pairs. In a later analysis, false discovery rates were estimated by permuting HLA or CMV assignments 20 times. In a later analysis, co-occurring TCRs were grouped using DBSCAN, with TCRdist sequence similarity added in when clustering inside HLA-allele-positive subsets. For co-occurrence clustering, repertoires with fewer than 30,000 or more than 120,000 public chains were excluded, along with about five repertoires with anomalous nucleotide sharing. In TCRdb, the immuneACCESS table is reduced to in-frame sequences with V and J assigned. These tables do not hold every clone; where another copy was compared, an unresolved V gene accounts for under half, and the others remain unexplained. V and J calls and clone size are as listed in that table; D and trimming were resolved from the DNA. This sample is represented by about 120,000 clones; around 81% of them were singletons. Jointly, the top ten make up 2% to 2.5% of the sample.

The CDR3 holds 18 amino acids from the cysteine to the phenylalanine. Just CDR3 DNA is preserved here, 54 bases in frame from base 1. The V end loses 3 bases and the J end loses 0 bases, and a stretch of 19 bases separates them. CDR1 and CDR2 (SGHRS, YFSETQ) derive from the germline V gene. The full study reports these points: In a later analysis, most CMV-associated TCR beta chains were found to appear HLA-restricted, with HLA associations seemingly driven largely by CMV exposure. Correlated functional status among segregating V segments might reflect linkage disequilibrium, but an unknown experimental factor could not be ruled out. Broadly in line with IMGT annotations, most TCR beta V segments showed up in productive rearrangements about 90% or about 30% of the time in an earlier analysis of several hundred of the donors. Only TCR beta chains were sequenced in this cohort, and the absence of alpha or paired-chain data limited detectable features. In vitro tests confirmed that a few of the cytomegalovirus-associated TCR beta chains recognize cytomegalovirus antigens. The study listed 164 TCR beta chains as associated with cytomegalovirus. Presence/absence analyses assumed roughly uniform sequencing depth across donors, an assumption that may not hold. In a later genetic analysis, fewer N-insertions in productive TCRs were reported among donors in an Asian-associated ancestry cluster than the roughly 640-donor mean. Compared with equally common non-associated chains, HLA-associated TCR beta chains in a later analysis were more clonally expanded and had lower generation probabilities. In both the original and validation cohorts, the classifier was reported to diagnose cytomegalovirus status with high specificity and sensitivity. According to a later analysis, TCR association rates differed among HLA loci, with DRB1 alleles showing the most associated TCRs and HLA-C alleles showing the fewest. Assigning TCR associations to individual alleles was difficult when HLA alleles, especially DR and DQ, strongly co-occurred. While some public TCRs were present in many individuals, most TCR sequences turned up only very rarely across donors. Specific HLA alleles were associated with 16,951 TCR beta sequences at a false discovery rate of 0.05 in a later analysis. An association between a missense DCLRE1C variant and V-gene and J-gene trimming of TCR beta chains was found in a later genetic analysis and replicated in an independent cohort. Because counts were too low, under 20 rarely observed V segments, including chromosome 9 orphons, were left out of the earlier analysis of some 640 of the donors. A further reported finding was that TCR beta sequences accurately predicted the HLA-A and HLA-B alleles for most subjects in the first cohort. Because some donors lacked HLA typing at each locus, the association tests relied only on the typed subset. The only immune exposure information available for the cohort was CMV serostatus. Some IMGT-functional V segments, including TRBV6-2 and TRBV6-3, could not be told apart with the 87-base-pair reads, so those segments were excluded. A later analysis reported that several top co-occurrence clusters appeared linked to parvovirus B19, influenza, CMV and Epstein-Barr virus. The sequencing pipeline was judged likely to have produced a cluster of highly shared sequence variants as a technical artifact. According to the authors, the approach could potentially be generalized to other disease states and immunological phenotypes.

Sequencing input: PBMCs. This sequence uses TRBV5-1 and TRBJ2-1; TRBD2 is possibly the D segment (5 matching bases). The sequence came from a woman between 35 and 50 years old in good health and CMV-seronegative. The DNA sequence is TGCGCCAGCAGCTCTCAGCCCTTGGACTTAAGCTCCTACAATGAGCAGTTCTTC. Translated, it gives CASSSQPLDLSSYNEQFF.